This T cell receptor beta chain emerged from a study of blood T cell repertoires in COVID-19. Repertoires were generated with immunoSEQ multiplex PCR, while TCRdb's copy carries only in-frame clones and drops some. Here the sample spans 250,000 to 350,000 clones, approximately 85% being singletons. Germline V gene lookup returns CDR1 SGHTS and CDR2 YDEGEE. Trimming shortened V by 1 base and J by 5 bases, and 15 bases separated the two germline ends. The CDR3 loop spans 15 amino acids. The chain joins TRBV5-8 to TRBJ1-2; tentatively, D is TRBD1 (5 bases). The sequencing sample was made of peripheral blood. This receptor was identified in a human donor with COVID-19, enrolled during active disease. The donor label of this sample is uncertain. The DNA of the CDR3 is TGTGCCAGCAGCTTGACAGGCGTCGTTTCTTATGGCTACACCTTC. Protein: CASSLTGVVSYGYTF.